A single T cell receptor (beta chain) is shown here with its context. This specimen comes from a study of blood T cell repertoires in COVID-19. TCRdb's table, derived via immunoSEQ multiplex PCR, lists solely in-frame clones and lacks some. The sample shows 250,000 to 350,000 clones, about 89% of them seen only once. The sample taken for sequencing was PBMCs or T cells enriched from blood (not recorded which). The source is a woman in her thirties who had recovered from COVID-19.

The CDR3 DNA reads as TGTGCCTGGACGCAGGGGGGCCTATACAATGAGCAGTTCTTC. This gives the protein CAWTQGGLYNEQFF. This chain links TRBV30 with TRBJ2-1, with TRBD1 as a possible D gene (7 bases). CDR1 and CDR2 (germline): GTSNPN, SVGIG (reference sequence). The CDR3 is 14 amino acids. Deletions cut 4 bases from V and 4 bases from J, with 14 bases between.